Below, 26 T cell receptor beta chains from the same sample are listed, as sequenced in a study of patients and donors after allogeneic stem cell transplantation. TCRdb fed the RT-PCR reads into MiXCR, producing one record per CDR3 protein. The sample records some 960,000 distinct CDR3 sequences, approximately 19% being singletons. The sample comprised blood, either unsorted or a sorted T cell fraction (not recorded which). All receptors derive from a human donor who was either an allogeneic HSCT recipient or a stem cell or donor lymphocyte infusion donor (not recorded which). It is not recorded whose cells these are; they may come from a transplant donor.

CDR3: CASRPGTQSYEQYF. In DNA form, the CDR3 reads TGTGCCAGCAGACCCGGGACACAGTCCTACGAGCAGTACTTC. This rearrangement joins TRBV2 to TRBJ2-7; maybe TRBD1 (6 bases). The CDR3 is made up of 14 amino acids. Per germline, CDR1 SNHLY and CDR2 FYNNEI. Trimming pared 6 bases from V and 1 base from J, leaving 13 bases between.

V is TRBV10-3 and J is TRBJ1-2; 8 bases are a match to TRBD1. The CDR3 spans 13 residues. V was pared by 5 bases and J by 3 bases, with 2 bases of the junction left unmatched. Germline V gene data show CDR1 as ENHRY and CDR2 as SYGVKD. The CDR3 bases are TGTGCCATCAGTTCAGGGGGCGACTATGGCTACACCTTC. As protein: CAISSGGDYGYTF.

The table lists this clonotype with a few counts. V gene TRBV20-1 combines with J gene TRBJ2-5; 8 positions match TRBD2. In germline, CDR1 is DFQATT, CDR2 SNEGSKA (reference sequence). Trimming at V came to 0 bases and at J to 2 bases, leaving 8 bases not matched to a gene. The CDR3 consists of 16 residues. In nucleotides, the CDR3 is TGCAGTGCTAGAGACCCCGGGACTAGGATACAAGAGACCCAGTACTTC. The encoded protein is CSARDPGTRIQETQYF.

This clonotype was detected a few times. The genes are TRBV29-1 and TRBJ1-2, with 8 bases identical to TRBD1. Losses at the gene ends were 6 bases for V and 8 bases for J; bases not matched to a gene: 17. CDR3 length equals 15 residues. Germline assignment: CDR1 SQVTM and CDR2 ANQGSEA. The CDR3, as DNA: TGCAGCGTAGATATGGACAGGGAAGGGTATAGCGGCTACACCTTC. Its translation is CSVDMDREGYSGYTF.

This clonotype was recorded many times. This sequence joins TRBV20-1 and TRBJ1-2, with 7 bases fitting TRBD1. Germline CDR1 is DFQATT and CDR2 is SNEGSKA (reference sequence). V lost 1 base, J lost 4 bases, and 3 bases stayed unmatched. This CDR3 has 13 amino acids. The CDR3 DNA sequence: TGCAGTGCTAGAGTCCGGGACAGCTATGGCTACACCTTC. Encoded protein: CSARVRDSYGYTF.

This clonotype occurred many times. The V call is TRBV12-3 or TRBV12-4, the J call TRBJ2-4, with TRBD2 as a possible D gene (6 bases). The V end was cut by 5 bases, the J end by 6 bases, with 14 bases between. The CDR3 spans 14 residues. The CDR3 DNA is TGTGCCAGCAGTGATACCGGGACTCTAAACATTCAGTACTTC. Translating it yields CASSDTGTLNIQYF.

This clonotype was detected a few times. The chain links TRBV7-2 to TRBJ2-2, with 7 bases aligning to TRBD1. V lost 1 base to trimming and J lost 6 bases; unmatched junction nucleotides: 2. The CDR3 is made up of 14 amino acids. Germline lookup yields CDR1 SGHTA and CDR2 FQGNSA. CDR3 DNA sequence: TGTGCCAGCAGCTTAGACAGGGGCTCCGGGGAGCTGTTTTTT. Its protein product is CASSLDRGSGELFF.

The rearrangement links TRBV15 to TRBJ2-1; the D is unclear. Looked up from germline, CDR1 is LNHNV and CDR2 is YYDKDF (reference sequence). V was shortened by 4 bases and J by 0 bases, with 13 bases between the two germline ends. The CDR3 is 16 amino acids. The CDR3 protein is CATSTQFRSSYNEQFF. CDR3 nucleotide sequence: TGTGCCACCAGCACCCAGTTCCGGAGCTCCTACAATGAGCAGTTCTTC.

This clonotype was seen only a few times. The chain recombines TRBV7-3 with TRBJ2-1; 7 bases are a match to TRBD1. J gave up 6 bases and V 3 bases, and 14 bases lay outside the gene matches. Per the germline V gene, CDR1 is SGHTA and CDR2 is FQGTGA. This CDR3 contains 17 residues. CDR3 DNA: TGTGCCAGCAGCTTTAGTCATTGGGGACAGAACACCAATGAGCAGTTCTTC. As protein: CASSFSHWGQNTNEQFF.

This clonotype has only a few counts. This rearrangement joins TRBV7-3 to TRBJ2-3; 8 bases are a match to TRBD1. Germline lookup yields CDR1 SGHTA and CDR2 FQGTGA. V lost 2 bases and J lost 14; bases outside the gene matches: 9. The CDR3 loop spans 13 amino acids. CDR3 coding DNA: TGTGCCAGCAGCTTAGGTCATGATGGACAGGGGTATTTT. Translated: CASSLGHDGQGYF.

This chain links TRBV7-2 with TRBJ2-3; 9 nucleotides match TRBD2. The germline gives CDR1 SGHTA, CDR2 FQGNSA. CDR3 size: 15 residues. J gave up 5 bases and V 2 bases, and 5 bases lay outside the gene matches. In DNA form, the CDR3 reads TGTGCCAGCAGCTTAATGCGGGGGGGCCAAGATACGCAGTATTTT. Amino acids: CASSLMRGGQDTQYF.

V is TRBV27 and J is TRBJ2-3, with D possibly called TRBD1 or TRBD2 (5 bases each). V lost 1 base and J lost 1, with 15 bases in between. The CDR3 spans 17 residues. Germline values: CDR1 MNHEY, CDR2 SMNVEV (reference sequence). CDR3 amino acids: CASSLFRRGRRTDTQYF. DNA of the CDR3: TGTGCCAGCAGTTTATTCCGTCGGGGCCGACGCACAGATACGCAGTATTTT.

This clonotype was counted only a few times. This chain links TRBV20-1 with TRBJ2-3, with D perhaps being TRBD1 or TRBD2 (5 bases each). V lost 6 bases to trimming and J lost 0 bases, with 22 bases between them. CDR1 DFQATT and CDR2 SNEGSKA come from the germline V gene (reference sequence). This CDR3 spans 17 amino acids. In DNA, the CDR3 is TGCAGTGCCACCAAAAGACGGGGCGGATCTAGCACAGATACGCAGTATTTT. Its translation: CSATKRRGGSSTDTQYF.

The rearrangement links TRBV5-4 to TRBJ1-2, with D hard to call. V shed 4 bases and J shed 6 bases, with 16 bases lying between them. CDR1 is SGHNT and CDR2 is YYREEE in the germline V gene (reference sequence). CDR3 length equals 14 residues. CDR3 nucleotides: TGTGCCAGCAGCGCAGCCGAAAGATGGGATGGCTACACCTTC. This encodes CASSAAERWDGYTF.

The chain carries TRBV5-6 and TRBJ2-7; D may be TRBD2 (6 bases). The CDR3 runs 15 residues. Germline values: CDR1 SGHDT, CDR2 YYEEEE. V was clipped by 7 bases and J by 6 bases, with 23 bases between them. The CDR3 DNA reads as TGTGCCAGCTCCAATGGGTACGGGGGAACCTCCGAGCAGTACTTC. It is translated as CASSNGYGGTSEQYF.

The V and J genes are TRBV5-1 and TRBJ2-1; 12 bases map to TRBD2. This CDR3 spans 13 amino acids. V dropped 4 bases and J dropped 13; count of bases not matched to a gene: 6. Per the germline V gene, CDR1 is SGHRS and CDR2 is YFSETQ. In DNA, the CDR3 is TGCGCCAGCAGCGGCTCTAGCGGGGGGGCCCAGTTCTTC. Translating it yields CASSGSSGGAQFF.

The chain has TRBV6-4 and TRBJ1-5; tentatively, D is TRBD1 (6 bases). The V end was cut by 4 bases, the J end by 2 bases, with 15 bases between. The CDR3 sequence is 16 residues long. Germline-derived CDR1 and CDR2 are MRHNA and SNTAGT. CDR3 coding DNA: TGTGCCAGCAGTGCCGTCGGGGGCGCGGGCAATCAGCCCCAGCATTTT. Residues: CASSAVGGAGNQPQHF.

Written as DNA, the CDR3 is TGTGCCAGCAGCTTACAGGGCGCCTTAAGCTACACCTTC. As protein: CASSLQGALSYTF. The V and J genes are TRBV5-5 and TRBJ1-2; TRBD1 might be the D (6 bases). Germline CDR1 reads SGHKS; CDR2 reads YYEKEE (reference sequence). The V end was cut by 2 bases, the J end by 9 bases, with 14 bases between. CDR3 length equals 13 residues.

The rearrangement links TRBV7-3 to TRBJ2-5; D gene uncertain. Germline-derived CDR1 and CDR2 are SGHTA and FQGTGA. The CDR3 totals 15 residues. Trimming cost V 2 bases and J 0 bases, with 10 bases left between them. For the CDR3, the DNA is TGTGCCAGCAGCTTATTTAGTAGGGACCAAGAGACCCAGTACTTC. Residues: CASSLFSRDQETQYF.

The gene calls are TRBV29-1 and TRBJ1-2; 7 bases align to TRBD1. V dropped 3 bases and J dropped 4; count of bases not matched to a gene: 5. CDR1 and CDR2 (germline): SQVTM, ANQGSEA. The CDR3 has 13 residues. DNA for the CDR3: TGCAGCGTTGAGGACAGGAGGAGCTATGGCTACACCTTC. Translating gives CSVEDRRSYGYTF.

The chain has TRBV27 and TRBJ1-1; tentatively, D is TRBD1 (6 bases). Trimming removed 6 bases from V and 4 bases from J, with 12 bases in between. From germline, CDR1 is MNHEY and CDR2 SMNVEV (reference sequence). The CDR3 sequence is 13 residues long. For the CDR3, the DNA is TGTGCCAGCAGCGAACAGGGACTCACTGAAGCTTTCTTT. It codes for CASSEQGLTEAFF.

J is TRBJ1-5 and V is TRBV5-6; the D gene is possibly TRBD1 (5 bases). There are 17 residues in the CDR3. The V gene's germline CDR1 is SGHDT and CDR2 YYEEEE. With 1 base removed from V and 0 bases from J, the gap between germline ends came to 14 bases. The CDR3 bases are TGTGCCAGCAGCTTGTGGCAGGGAGCCGATAGCAATCAGCCCCAGCATTTT. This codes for CASSLWQGADSNQPQHF.

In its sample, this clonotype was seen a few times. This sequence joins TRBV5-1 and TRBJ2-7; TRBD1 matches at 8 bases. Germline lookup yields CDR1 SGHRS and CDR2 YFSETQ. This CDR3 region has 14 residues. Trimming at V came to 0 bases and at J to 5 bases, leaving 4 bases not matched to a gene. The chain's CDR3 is CASSLGTGYHEQYF. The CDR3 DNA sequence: TGCGCCAGCAGCTTGGGGACAGGGTACCACGAGCAGTACTTC.

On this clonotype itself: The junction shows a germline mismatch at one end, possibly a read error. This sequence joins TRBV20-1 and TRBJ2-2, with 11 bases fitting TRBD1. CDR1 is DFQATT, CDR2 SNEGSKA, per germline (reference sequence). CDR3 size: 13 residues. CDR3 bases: TGCAGTGCGCACCGGACAGGGGGCAGGGAACTGTTTTTT. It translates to CSAHRTGGRELFF.

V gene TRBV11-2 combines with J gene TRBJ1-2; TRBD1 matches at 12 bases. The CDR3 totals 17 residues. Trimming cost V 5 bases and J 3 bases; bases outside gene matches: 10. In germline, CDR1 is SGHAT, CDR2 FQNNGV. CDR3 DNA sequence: TGTGCCAGCAGCCTGCCGGGACAGGGGGCGCTTTACTATGGCTACACCTTC. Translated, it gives CASSLPGQGALYYGYTF. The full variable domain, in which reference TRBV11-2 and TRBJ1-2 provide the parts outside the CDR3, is EAGVAQSPRYKIIEKRQSVAFWCNPISGHATLYWYQQILGQGPKLLIQFQNNGVVDDSQLPKDRFSAERLKGVDSTLKIQPAKLEDSAVYLCASSLPGQGALYYGYTFGSGTRLTVV.

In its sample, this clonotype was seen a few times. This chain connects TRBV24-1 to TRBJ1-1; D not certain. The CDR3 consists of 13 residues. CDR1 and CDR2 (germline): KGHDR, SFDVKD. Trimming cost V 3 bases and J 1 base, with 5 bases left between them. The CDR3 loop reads CATSDIRNTEAFF. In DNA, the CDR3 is TGTGCCACCAGTGATATACGGAACACTGAAGCTTTCTTT.